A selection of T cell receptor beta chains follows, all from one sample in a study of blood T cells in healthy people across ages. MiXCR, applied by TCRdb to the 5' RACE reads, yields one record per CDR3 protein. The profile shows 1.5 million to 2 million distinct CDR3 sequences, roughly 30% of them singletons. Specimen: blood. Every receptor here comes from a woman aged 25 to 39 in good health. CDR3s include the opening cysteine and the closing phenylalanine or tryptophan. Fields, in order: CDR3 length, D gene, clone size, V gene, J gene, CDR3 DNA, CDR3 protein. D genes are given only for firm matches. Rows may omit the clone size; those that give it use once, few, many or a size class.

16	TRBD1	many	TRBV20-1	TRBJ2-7	TGCAGTGCTAGAGATTGGGGCTTGGCAGGGGGCCACGAGCAGTACTTC	CSARDWGLAGGHEQYF
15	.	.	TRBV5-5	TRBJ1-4	TGTGCCAGCAGTCTCACGACAGGCGGTAATGAAAAACTGTTTTTT	CASSLTTGGNEKLFF
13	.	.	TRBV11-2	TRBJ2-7	TGTGCCAGCAGCTCGAAAACAGGTTACGAGCAGTACTTC	CASSSKTGYEQYF
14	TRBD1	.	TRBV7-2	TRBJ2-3	TGTGCCACCAAGCGGGACAGGGGGTCAGATACGCAGTATTTT	CATKRDRGSDTQYF
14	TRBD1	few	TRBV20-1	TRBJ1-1	TGCAGTGCTAGGGCCGGGACAGAGAACACTGAAGCTTTCTTT	CSARAGTENTEAFF
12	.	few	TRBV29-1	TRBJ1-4	TGCAGCGTTGTAGGGTATAATGAAAAACTGTTTTTT	CSVVGYNEKLFF
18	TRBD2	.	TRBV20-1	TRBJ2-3	TGCAGTGCTACTCCGGGACTAGCGGGAGGGCTACACACAGATACGCAGTATTTT	CSATPGLAGGLHTDTQYF
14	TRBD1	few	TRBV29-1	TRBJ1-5	TGCAGCGTTGAGACAGGGGGTGGTAATCAGCCCCAGCATTTT	CSVETGGGNQPQHF
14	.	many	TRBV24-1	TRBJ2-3	TGTGCCACCAGTCTTGGAGGACGCACAGATACGCAGTATTTT	CATSLGGRTDTQYF
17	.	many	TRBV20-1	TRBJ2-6	TGCAGTGCTAGAGTCCCGGGCCGTGACTCTGGGGCCAACGTCCTGACTTTC	CSARVPGRDSGANVLTF
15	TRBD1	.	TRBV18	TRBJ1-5	TGTGCCAGCTCACTCACAGGGGGAACGAATCAGCCCCAGCATTTT	CASSLTGGTNQPQHF
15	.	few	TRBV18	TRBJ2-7	TGTGCCAGCTCCCCTTCCAGGGCTGACTCCTACGAGCAGTACTTC	CASSPSRADSYEQYF
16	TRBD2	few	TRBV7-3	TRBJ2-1	TGTGCCAGCAGCTTGTCGACAGCGGGGGGCAAGAGCGAGCAGTTCTTC	CASSLSTAGGKSEQFF
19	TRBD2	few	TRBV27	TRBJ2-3	TGTGCCAGCAGCAGAAGCGGGAGGAATCCCCTAACTAGCACAGATACGCAGTATTTT	CASSRSGRNPLTSTDTQYF
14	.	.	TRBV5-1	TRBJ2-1	TGCGCCAGCAGCTTTGGCTCGACCATCGAGGAGCAGTTCTTC	CASSFGSTIEEQFF
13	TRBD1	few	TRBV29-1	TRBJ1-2	TGCAGCGTTGACTGGGCAGGGGGAAATGGCTACACCTTC	CSVDWAGGNGYTF
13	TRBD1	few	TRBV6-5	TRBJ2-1	TGTGCCAGCTTCGGGACAGATGACAATGAGCAGTTCTTC	CASFGTDDNEQFF
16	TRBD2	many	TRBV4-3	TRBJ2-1	TGCGCCAGCAGCCAAGCTCTAGCGGGAGAGTACAATGAGCAGTTCTTC	CASSQALAGEYNEQFF
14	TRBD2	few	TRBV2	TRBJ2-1	TGTGCCACCCGTCGGGGGGAATTGGACAATGAGCAGTTCTTC	CATRRGELDNEQFF
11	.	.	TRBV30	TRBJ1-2	TGTGCCTGGCTAATAACCCGTGGCTACACCTTC	CAWLITRGYTF